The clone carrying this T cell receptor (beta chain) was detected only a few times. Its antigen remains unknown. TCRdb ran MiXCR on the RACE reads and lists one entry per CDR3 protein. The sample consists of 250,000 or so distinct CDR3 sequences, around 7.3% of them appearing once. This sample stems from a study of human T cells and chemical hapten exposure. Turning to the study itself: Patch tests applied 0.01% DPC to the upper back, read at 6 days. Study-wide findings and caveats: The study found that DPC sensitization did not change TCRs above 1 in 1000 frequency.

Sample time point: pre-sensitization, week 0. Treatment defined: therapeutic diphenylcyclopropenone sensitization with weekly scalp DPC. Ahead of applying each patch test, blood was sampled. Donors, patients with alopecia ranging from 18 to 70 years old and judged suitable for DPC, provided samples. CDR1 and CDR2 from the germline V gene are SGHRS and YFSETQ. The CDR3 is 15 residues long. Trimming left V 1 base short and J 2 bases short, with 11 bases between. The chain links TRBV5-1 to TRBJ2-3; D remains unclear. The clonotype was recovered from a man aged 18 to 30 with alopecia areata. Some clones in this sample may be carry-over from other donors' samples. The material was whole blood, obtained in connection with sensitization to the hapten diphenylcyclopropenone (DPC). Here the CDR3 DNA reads TGCGCCAGCAGCTTGTATACGGCTGACACAGATACGCAGTATTTT. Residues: CASSLYTADTDTQYF.